The rows below give T cell receptor beta chains drawn from one sample of a study of glioma-infiltrating T cells after dendritic cell vaccination. Profiled with immunoSEQ multiplex PCR; TCRdb holds only in-frame clones, not every one. This sample has 90,000 to 110,000 clones, with nearly 90% found just once. Here the sequenced sample was blood, taken after dendritic cell vaccination. Receptors originate from a human donor with glioblastoma. CDR3s include the opening cysteine and the closing phenylalanine or tryptophan. Fields, in order: J gene, V gene, CDR3 protein.

>TRBJ1-2|TRBV7-9
CASSLETGGSGYGYTF
>TRBJ2-1|TRBV4-1
CASSQESGGAYNEQFF
>TRBJ2-5|TRBV11-3
CASSFGRRGTQYF
>TRBJ1-6|TRBV6-5
CASSRPDGGNSPLHF
>TRBJ2-7|TRBV5-4
CASSSAGATYEQYF
>TRBJ2-7|TRBV5-1
CASSLWDGEDEQYF
>TRBJ2-6|TRBV4-1
CASSQGGAGANVLTF
>TRBJ2-7|TRBV5-6
CASSGRDRRGEQYF
>TRBJ2-1|TRBV4-1
CASSQSGEISYNEQFF
>TRBJ2-2|TRBV19
CASSRRELNTGELFF
>TRBJ1-2|TRBV6-1
CAGGQGNYGYTF
>TRBJ2-3|TRBV15
CATSRVRFDTQYF
>TRBJ2-7|TRBV18
CASSSGVAYEQYF
>TRBJ1-6|TRBV2
CASSEARDRDSPLHF
>TRBJ1-1|TRBV6-1
CATRGQMNTEAFF
>TRBJ2-1|TRBV9
CASSVEGLAGLNEQFF
>TRBJ1-2|TRBV9
CASSAQTGGFGYTF